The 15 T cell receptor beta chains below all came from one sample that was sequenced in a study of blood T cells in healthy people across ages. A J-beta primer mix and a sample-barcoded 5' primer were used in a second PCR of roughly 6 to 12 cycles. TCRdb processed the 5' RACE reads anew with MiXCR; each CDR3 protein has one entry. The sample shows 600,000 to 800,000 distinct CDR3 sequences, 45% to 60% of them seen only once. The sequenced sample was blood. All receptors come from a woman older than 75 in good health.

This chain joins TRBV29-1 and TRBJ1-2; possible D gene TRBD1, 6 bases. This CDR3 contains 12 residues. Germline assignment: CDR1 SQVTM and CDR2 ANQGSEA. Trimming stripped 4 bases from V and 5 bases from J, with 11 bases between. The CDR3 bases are TGCAGCGTTGTAGGGGGAGAGTATGGCTACACCTTC. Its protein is CSVVGGEYGYTF. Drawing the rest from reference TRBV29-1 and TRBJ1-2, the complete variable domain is SAVISQKPSRDICQRGTSLTIQCQVDSQVTMMFWYRQQPGQSLTLIATANQGSEATYESGFVIDKFPISRPNLTFSTLTVSNMSPEDSSIYLCSVVGGEYGYTFGSGTRLTVV.

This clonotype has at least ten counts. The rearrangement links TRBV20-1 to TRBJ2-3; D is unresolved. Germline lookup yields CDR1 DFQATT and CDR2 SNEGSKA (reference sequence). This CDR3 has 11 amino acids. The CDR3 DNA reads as TGCAGCCGGCCCGCAGGAGATACGCAGTATTTT. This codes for CSRPAGDTQYF.

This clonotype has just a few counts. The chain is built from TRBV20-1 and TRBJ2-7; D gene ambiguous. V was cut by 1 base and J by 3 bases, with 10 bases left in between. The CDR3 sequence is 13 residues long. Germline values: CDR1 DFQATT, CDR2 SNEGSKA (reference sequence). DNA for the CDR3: TGCAGTGCTAGAGGGGATAGCAACTACGAGCAGTACTTC. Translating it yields CSARGDSNYEQYF.

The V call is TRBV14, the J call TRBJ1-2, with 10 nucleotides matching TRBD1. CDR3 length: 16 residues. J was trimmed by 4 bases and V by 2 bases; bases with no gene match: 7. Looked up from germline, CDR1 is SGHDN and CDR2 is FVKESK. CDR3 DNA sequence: TGTGCCAGCAGCCAATACGGACAGGGGGGCGGCTATGGCTACACCTTC. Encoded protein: CASSQYGQGGGYGYTF.

The CDR3 sequence is CASSQDAGRNAPQHF. As DNA, the CDR3 is TGTGCCAGCAGCCAAGATGCAGGTCGGAACGCGCCCCAGCATTTT. The V call is TRBV3-1, the J call TRBJ1-5; D gene ambiguous. The CDR3 is 15 residues long. The germline V gene encodes CDR1 LGHDT and CDR2 YNNKEL (reference sequence). Trimming removed 0 bases at V and 9 bases at J, with 15 bases between.

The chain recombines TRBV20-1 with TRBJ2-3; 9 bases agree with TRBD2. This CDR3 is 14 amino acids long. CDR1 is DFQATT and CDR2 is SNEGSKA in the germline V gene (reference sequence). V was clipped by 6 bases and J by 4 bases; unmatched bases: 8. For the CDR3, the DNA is TGCAGTGCGTACGGGACTAGCCCCGCAGATACGCAGTATTTT. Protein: CSAYGTSPADTQYF.

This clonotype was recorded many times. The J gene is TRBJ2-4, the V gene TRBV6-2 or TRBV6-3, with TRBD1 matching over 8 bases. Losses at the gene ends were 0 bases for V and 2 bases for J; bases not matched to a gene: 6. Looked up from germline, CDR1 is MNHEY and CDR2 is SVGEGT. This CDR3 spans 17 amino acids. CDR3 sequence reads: CASSYSAGQGTKNIQYF. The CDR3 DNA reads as TGTGCCAGCAGTTACTCGGCTGGACAGGGCACCAAAAACATTCAGTACTTC.

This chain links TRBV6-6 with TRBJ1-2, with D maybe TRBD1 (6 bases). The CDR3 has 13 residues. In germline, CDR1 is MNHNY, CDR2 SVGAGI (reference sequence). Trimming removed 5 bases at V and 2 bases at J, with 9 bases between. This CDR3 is CASSTGQNYGYTF. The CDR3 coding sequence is TGTGCCAGCAGTACAGGGCAGAACTATGGCTACACCTTC.

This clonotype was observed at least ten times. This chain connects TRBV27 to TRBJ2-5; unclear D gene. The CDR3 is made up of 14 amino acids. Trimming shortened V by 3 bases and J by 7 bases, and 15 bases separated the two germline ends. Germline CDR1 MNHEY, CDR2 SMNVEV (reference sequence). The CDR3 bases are TGTGCCAGCAGTTTCACGGAACGCCCTGGGACCCAGTACTTC. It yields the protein CASSFTERPGTQYF.

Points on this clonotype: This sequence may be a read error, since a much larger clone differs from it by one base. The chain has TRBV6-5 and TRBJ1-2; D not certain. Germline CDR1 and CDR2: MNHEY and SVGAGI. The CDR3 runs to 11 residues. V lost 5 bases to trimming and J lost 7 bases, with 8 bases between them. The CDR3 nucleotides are TGTGCCAGCAGTCGAAGCTGTGGCTACACCTTC. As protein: CASSRSCGYTF.

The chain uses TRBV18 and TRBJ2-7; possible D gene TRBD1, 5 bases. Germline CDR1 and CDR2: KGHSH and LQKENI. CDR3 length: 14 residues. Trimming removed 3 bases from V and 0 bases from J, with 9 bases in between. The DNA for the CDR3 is TGTGCCAGCTCACCCGTGACAGCCTCCTACGAGCAGTACTTC. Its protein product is CASSPVTASYEQYF.

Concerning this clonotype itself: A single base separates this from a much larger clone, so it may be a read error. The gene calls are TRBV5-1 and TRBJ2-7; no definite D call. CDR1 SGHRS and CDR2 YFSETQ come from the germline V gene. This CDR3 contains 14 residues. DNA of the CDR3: TGCGTCAGCAGCTTTGACTCGAGAGCCTACGAGCAGTACTTC. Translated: CVSSFDSRAYEQYF. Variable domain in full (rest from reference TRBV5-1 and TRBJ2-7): KAGVTQTPRYLIKTRGQQVTLSCSPISGHRSVSWYQQTPGQGLQFLFEYFSETQRNKGNFPGRFSGRQFSNSRSEMNVSTLELGDSALYLCVSSFDSRAYEQYFGPGTRLTVT.

In DNA, the CDR3 is TGCAGCGTTGAAGATTTTGGGAGCTATGGCTACACCTTC. It is translated as CSVEDFGSYGYTF. V and J are TRBV29-1 and TRBJ1-2; D uncertain. The CDR3 is made up of 13 amino acids. Germline CDR1 is SQVTM and CDR2 is ANQGSEA. The V end lost 0 bases, the J end lost 4 bases, and 9 bases lay between the germline ends.

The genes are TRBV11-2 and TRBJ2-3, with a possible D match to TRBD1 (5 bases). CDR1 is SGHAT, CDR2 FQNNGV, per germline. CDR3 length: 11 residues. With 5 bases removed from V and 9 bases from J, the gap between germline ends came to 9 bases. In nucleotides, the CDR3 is TGTGCCAGCAGCACAGGATTAACGCAGTATTTT. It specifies CASSTGLTQYF.

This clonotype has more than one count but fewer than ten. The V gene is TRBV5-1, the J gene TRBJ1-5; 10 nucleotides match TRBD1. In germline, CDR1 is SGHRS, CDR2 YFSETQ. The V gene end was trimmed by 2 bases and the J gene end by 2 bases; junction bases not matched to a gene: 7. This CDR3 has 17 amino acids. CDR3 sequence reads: CASSFGTGVGGNQPQHF. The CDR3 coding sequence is TGCGCCAGCAGCTTCGGGACAGGGGTTGGTGGCAATCAGCCCCAGCATTTT.